The 11 T cell receptor beta chains given below trace back to one sample, sequenced in a study of control samples from healthy donors and cancer patients. Generated by immunoSEQ multiplex PCR, the TCRdb table keeps only in-frame clones and is missing some. The data hold under 200,000 clones, with 93% observed a single time. The specimen was blood. Source of these receptors: a woman aged 55-70 years in good health.

V is TRBV5-1 and J is TRBJ2-5, with D possibly matching TRBD2 (6 bases). V dropped 5 bases and J dropped 2 bases, with 13 bases sitting between them. The length of the CDR3 is 14 residues. Germline V CDR1 and CDR2: SGHRS, YFSETQ. In DNA, the CDR3 is TGCGCCAGCAGACCAACCGGGACTCAAGAGACCCAGTACTTC. Its protein is CASRPTGTQETQYF.

Concerning this clone: At one boundary the junction diverges from the germline segment, which might be a read error. Written as DNA, the CDR3 is TGCGCCAGCAGCCTCCGGGACAACTCTGGCTACACCTTC. Protein sequence: CASSLRDNSGYTF. The chain has TRBV4-1 and TRBJ1-2; the D gene is possibly TRBD1 (6 bases). CDR3 size: 13 residues. Germline-derived CDR1 and CDR2 are MGHRA and YSYEKL.

This clone appeared a single time. This chain uses TRBV6-5 with TRBJ2-1; D is ambiguous. Trimming removed 5 bases from V and 3 bases from J, with 2 bases in between. The CDR3 length is 11 residues. From germline, CDR1 is MNHEY and CDR2 SVGAGI. The CDR3 DNA reads as TGTGCCAGCAGTCTCTACAATGAGCAGTTCTTC. This sequence encodes CASSLYNEQFF.

The V call is TRBV6-5, the J call TRBJ2-3, with 9 bases identical to TRBD2. V was clipped by 7 bases and J by 2 bases; unmatched bases: 7. CDR1 is MNHEY and CDR2 is SVGAGI in the germline V gene. The length of the CDR3 is 15 residues. CDR3 bases: TGTGCCAGCAAGCTAGCGGGGCTCGCCACAGATACGCAGTATTTT. The encoded protein is CASKLAGLATDTQYF.

The chain is built from TRBV5-8 and TRBJ1-2; D call uncertain. Germline V gives CDR1 SGHTS, CDR2 YDEGEE. Between the trimmed V and J ends, which lost 4 bases and 4 bases, there was a span of 14 bases. The CDR3 is 14 residues long. DNA for the CDR3: TGTGCCAGCAGCGATCGTACAGCGAGCTATGGCTACACCTTC. This codes for CASSDRTASYGYTF.

This rearrangement joins TRBV7-9 to TRBJ1-1; perhaps TRBD1 as D (5 bases). Germline V gene sequence: CDR1 SEHNR, CDR2 FQNEAQ (reference sequence). The V gene lost 5 bases and the J gene lost 2 bases, with 9 bases spanning the gap. CDR3 length: 13 residues. The CDR3 sequence is CASSRTGNTEAFF. DNA for the CDR3: TGTGCCAGCAGCCGAACAGGAAACACTGAAGCTTTCTTT.

The genes are TRBV27 and TRBJ1-4, with 8 bases aligning to TRBD1. V shed 6 bases and J 8 bases; nucleotides not matched to a gene: 11. CDR3 size: 15 residues. Germline assignment: CDR1 MNHEY and CDR2 SMNVEV (reference sequence). The CDR3 DNA sequence: TGTGCCAGCAGGCCCGGACAGGGCCTAATCGAAAAACTGTTTTTT. This codes for CASRPGQGLIEKLFF. Full variable domain (rest looked up from reference TRBV27 and TRBJ1-4): EAQVTQNPRYLITVTGKKLTVTCSQNMNHEYMSWYRQDPGLGLRQIYYSMNVEVTDKGDVPEGYKVSRKEKRNFPLILESPSPNQTSLYFCASRPGQGLIEKLFFGSGTQLSVL.

The CDR3 reads CASSSFLPGAGDTQYF. The CDR3 region has the DNA TGTGCCAGCAGCTCTTTCCTCCCGGGGGCCGGAGATACGCAGTATTTT. The chain combines TRBV7-2 with TRBJ2-3, with D perhaps matching TRBD1 or TRBD2 (6 bases each). Germline lookup yields CDR1 SGHTA and CDR2 FQGNSA. The germline V and J ends were trimmed by 4 bases and 5 bases, with 19 bases remaining between them. This CDR3 contains 16 residues. Variable domain in full (rest from reference TRBV7-2 and TRBJ2-3): GAGVSQSPSNKVTEKGKDVELRCDPISGHTALYWYRQSLGQGLEFLIYFQGNSAPDKSGLPSDRFSAERTGGSVSTLTIQRTQQEDSAVYLCASSSFLPGAGDTQYFGPGTRLTVL.

V gene TRBV5-6 combines with J gene TRBJ1-2; a possible D gene is TRBD1 (6 bases). From germline, CDR1 is SGHDT and CDR2 YYEEEE. The V end lost 1 base, the J end lost 2 bases, and 9 bases lay between the germline ends. This CDR3 is 14 amino acids long. The CDR3 region is CASSLMGHNYGYTF. The CDR3, as DNA: TGTGCCAGCAGCTTGATGGGACACAACTATGGCTACACCTTC.

This clone has a single count. In DNA form, the CDR3 reads TGTGCCAGCAGCTTCGGGCTAGCGGGGGGCCCTGAGGAGACCCAGTACTTC. The encoded protein is CASSFGLAGGPEETQYF. The chain uses TRBV11-3 and TRBJ2-5, with 11 bases aligning to TRBD2. In germline, CDR1 is SGHNT, CDR2 YENEEA. The trim removed 3 bases at V and 5 bases at J, leaving 11 bases unmatched. This CDR3 contains 17 residues.

This clone appeared once. V is TRBV24-1 and J is TRBJ2-1; TRBD2 aligns across 15 bases. Unmatched junction bases numbered 11, after V lost 4 bases and J lost 8 bases. This CDR3 has 18 residues. CDR1 and CDR2 (germline): KGHDR, SFDVKD. The CDR3 protein is CATSDFIGTSGGPDEQFF. CDR3 coding DNA: TGTGCCACCAGTGACTTCATTGGGACTAGCGGGGGGCCCGATGAGCAGTTCTTC.